Presented here are 14 T cell receptor beta chains from one specimen sequenced in a study of cytomegalovirus exposure and HLA in healthy donors. 13 Jbeta primers and 60 Vbeta primers were used for the PCR. Measured with immunoSEQ multiplex PCR; TCRdb has only the in-frame clones, and not every one. The profile shows roughly 100,000 clones, more than 60% of them singletons. The sequencing sample was made of PBMCs. The receptor source for this set is a man under 40 in good health and CMV-seronegative.

J is TRBJ2-5 and V is TRBV18; D ambiguous. Germline CDR1 KGHSH, CDR2 LQKENI. CDR3 length equals 16 residues. Trimming took 3 bases from V and 5 from J, leaving 19 bases between them. DNA of the CDR3: TGTGCCAGCTCACCTGTCGACAAGGTGCTTAGGGAGACCCAGTACTTC. It codes for CASSPVDKVLRETQYF.

This clone was seen a handful of times. The chain combines TRBV6-5 with TRBJ1-3, with 7 bases fitting TRBD1. Trimming at V came to 2 bases and at J to 3 bases, leaving 4 bases not matched to a gene. The CDR3 totals 15 residues. Germline lookup yields CDR1 MNHEY and CDR2 SVGAGI. The chain's CDR3 is CASSYDRVIGNTIYF. DNA of the CDR3: TGTGCCAGCAGTTACGACAGGGTAATTGGAAACACCATATATTTT.

The gene calls are TRBV2 and TRBJ1-2, with D possibly being TRBD1 (5 bases). This CDR3 is 13 amino acids long. V was shortened by 6 bases and J by 1 base, with 9 bases between the two germline ends. In germline, CDR1 is SNHLY, CDR2 FYNNEI. CDR3 loop: CASRQDDNYGYTF. For the CDR3, the DNA is TGTGCCAGCAGACAGGACGATAACTATGGCTACACCTTC. The full variable domain, with the rest looked up from reference TRBV2 and TRBJ1-2, is EPEVTQTPSHQVTQMGQEVILRCVPISNHLYFYWYRQILGQKVEFLVSFYNNEISEKSEIFDDQFSVERPDGSNFTLKIRSTKLEDSAMYFCASRQDDNYGYTFGSGTRLTVV.

This chain connects TRBV7-2 to TRBJ1-5; D is perhaps TRBD1 (5 bases). V was pared by 5 bases and J by 6 bases, with 11 bases between. CDR3 length: 13 amino acids. The germline gives CDR1 SGHTA, CDR2 FQGNSA. CDR3 in DNA: TGTGCCAGCAGCACCGTGGGGGGTCAGCCCCAGCATTTT. Translation: CASSTVGGQPQHF.

The chain has TRBV5-1 and TRBJ2-5, with 9 bases matching TRBD2. J gave up 2 bases and V 4 bases, and 9 bases lay outside the gene matches. This CDR3 is built from 16 residues. Germline CDR1 SGHRS, CDR2 YFSETQ. The DNA for the CDR3 is TGCGCCAGCAGCCCGGGGGCTAGCGGGACGCAAGAGACCCAGTACTTC. Encoded protein: CASSPGASGTQETQYF.

This clone was found a few times. The J gene is TRBJ2-1, the V gene TRBV13, with TRBD2 matching 7 bases. Germline CDR1 reads PRHDT; CDR2 reads FYEKMQ (reference sequence). CDR3 size: 14 residues. V dropped 1 base and J dropped 6; count of bases not matched to a gene: 3. CDR3 bases: TGTGCCAGCAGCTTAGCGGGAGGAGTCAATGAGCAGTTCTTC. Its protein is CASSLAGGVNEQFF. Full variable domain (missing parts from reference TRBV13 and TRBJ2-1): AAGVIQSPRHLIKEKRETATLKCYPIPRHDTVYWYQQGPGQDPQFLISFYEKMQSDKGSIPDRFSAQQFSDYHSELNMSSLELGDSALYFCASSLAGGVNEQFFGPGTRLTVL.

This sequence joins TRBV10-3 and TRBJ2-1; 12 nucleotides line up with TRBD2. V lost 3 bases, J lost 3 bases, and 3 bases stayed unmatched. CDR3 length: 16 residues. Looked up from germline, CDR1 is ENHRY and CDR2 is SYGVKD. The CDR3 region is CAISDPGLAGYNEQFF. The CDR3 region has the DNA TGTGCCATCAGTGACCCGGGACTAGCGGGCTACAATGAGCAGTTCTTC.

The chain employs TRBV5-8 and TRBJ2-1, with 8 bases fitting TRBD2. The V gene's germline CDR1 is SGHTS and CDR2 YDEGEE. The length of the CDR3 is 15 residues. Trimming cost V 1 base and J 1 base; bases outside gene matches: 1. In nucleotides, the CDR3 is TGTGCCAGCAGCTTGACTAGCGGATCCTACAATGAGCAGTTCTTC. Amino acids: CASSLTSGSYNEQFF.

This sequence joins TRBV11-2 and TRBJ2-1; 10 nucleotides agree with TRBD2. The length of the CDR3 is 18 residues. Germline-derived CDR1 and CDR2 are SGHAT and FQNNGV. Losses at the gene ends were 0 bases for V and 4 bases for J; bases not matched to a gene: 9. The CDR3: CASSLDPSGGAEYNEQFF. CDR3 in DNA: TGTGCCAGCAGCTTAGATCCCAGCGGGGGGGCGGAATACAATGAGCAGTTCTTC.

The gene calls are TRBV6-1 and TRBJ1-3; D gene unclear. V was trimmed by 3 bases and J by 0 bases, leaving 9 bases between them. There are 15 residues in the CDR3. Per germline, CDR1 MNHNS and CDR2 SASEGT. The CDR3 loop reads CASSEAGSSGNTIYF. DNA for the CDR3: TGTGCCAGCAGTGAGGCGGGGAGCTCTGGAAACACCATATATTTT.

This clone turned up a few times. The CDR3 spells CASSLKGQGAYEQYF. The CDR3 bases are TGTGCCAGCAGTTTAAAGGGACAGGGGGCCTACGAGCAGTACTTC. This sequence joins TRBV27 and TRBJ2-7, with TRBD1 matching 11 bases. The CDR3 loop spans 15 amino acids. Losses at the gene ends were 2 bases for V and 2 bases for J; bases not matched to a gene: 2. Per the germline V gene, CDR1 is MNHEY and CDR2 is SMNVEV (reference sequence).

The rearrangement links TRBV11-2 to TRBJ2-7; TRBD2 agrees at 12 bases. The CDR3 spans 15 residues. The germline V gene encodes CDR1 SGHAT and CDR2 FQNNGV. V lost 2 bases to trimming and J lost 2 bases; unmatched junction nucleotides: 1. Here the CDR3 reads CASSLLAGGPYEQYF. CDR3 DNA: TGTGCCAGCAGCTTACTAGCGGGGGGGCCCTACGAGCAGTACTTC.

The genes are TRBV5-1 and TRBJ2-7, with D possibly TRBD2 on 7 matching bases. CDR3 length: 15 residues. V lost 0 bases, J lost 5 bases, and 15 bases lay in between. CDR1 SGHRS and CDR2 YFSETQ come from the germline V gene. CDR3: CASSLGGGGRHEQYF. CDR3 sequence (DNA): TGCGCCAGCAGCTTGGGGGGAGGGGGAAGACACGAGCAGTACTTC. Full variable domain (remainder filled in from reference TRBV5-1 and TRBJ2-7): KAGVTQTPRYLIKTRGQQVTLSCSPISGHRSVSWYQQTPGQGLQFLFEYFSETQRNKGNFPGRFSGRQFSNSRSEMNVSTLELGDSALYLCASSLGGGGRHEQYFGPGTRLTVT.

This clone appeared a single time. The chain combines TRBV18 with TRBJ2-3, with 10 bases matching TRBD1. This CDR3 region has 15 residues. Germline CDR1 reads KGHSH; CDR2 reads LQKENI. V lost 4 bases, J lost 4 bases, and 5 bases stayed unmatched. CDR3 amino acids: CASSRDRGHSDTQYF. Written as DNA, the CDR3 is TGTGCCAGCTCACGGGACAGGGGCCATTCAGATACGCAGTATTTT.